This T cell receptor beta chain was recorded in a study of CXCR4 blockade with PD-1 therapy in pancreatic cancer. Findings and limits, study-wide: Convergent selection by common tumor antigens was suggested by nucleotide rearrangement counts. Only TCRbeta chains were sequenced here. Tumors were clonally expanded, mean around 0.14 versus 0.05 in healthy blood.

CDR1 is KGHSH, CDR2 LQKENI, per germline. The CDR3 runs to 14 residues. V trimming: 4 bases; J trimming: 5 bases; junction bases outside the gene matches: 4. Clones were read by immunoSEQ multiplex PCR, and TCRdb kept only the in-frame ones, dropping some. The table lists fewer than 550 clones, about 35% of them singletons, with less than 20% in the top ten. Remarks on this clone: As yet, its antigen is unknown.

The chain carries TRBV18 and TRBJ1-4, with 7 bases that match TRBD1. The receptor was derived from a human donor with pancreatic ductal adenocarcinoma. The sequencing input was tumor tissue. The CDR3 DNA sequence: TGTGCCAGCTCACGACAGGGAGCAAATGAAAAACTGTTTTTT. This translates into CASSRQGANEKLFF.